The clone carrying this T cell receptor beta chain was observed once. Its antigen is unidentified. This sample was taken from a study of OX40 agonist ivuxolimab in advanced cancers. Study outcomes and limitations: No determination was made of the antigen specificity of the expanded peripheral T cells.

The J segment lost 4 bases and the V segment lost 3 bases, leaving 8 bases of the junction unmatched. Per the germline V gene, CDR1 is MNHNS and CDR2 is SASEGT. This CDR3 has 15 amino acids. The data were produced by immunoSEQ multiplex PCR, yet TCRdb's version contains in-frame clones alone and is incomplete. The table lists about 140,000 clones, just over 90% of them singletons. The chain employs TRBV6-1 and TRBJ1-2, with 7 bases lining up with TRBD1. Sequences were derived from CD4+ or CD8+ T cells sorted from blood, sampled in a trial of the OX40 agonist ivuxolimab. The TCR sequence derives from an adult with an advanced solid tumor such as melanoma, head and neck, liver or kidney cancer. The CDR3 loop reads CASSEDRQLSYGYTF. As DNA, the CDR3 is TGTGCCAGCAGTGAGGACAGGCAATTGAGCTATGGCTACACCTTC.